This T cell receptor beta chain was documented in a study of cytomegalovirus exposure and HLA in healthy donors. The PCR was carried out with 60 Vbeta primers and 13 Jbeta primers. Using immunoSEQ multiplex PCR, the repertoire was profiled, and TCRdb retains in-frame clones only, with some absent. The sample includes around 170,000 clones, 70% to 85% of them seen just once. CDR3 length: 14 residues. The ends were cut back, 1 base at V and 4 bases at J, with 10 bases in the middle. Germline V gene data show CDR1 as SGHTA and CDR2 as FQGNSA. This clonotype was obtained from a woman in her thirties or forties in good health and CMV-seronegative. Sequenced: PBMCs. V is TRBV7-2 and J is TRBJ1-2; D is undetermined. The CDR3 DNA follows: TGTGCCAGCAGCTTAGAGAACAGTTTCTATGGCTACACCTTC. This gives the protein CASSLENSFYGYTF.